This record concerns one T cell receptor beta chain sequence. This entry comes from a study of CD8 T cells in ankylosing spondylitis. Researchers built TCR beta libraries using quantitative 5'-RACE with molecular barcodes. TCRdb fed the 5' RACE reads into MiXCR, producing one record per CDR3 protein. Among 230,000 or so distinct CDR3 sequences, 20% to 30% were seen once, and the ten largest hold roughly 0.6%. The sequenced material came from blood, either unsorted or a sorted T cell fraction (not recorded which). The sequence came from a male donor with ankylosing spondylitis or in good health (not recorded which).

DNA for the CDR3: TGCGCCAGCAGCTGGGCAGGGGGCGATCAAAACATTCAGTACTTC. It yields the protein CASSWAGGDQNIQYF. The rearrangement joins TRBV5-1 to TRBJ2-4; TRBD1 aligns across 8 bases. The CDR3 extends over 15 amino acids. V shed 3 bases and J 5 bases; nucleotides not matched to a gene: 7. Per the germline V gene, CDR1 is SGHRS and CDR2 is YFSETQ.